This note documents a single T cell receptor beta chain sequence. Its antigen remains unknown. This CDR3 has 16 residues. Trimming at V came to 0 bases and at J to 3 bases, leaving 3 bases not matched to a gene. The germline V gene has CDR1 LGHNA and CDR2 YSLEER. These data belong to a study of shared clonotypes between healthy human individuals. Points from the study as a whole: Sample collection involved blood only; tissue repertoires are likely different. Lower generation probabilities were found for non-shared clonotypes than for those shared by all four donors.

Template for every sorted-subset replicate PCR totaled 200 to 250 ng DNA, some 30,000 T cell genomes. Per the original methods: ImmunoSEQ only sent back junction sequences with no quality scores, so filtering was done differently. Using immunoSEQ multiplex PCR, the repertoire was profiled, and TCRdb retains in-frame clones only, with some absent. V and J calls and clone size are copied from that table; D and trimming were computed from the DNA. Here the sample spans millions of clones, 85% to 95% being singletons. The chain carries TRBV4-3 and TRBJ2-1, with TRBD2 matching over 9 bases. This clonotype was obtained from a man aged 18-30 years in good health. Some clones in this sample may be carry-over from other donors' samples. The sequenced sample consisted of naive CD4+ T cells from PBMCs. The subset denotes: CD45RA+ positively selected. The CDR3 here is CASSQESSGDYNEQFF. The CDR3 DNA sequence: TGCGCCAGCAGCCAAGAATCTAGCGGGGACTACAATGAGCAGTTCTTC.